The 10 T cell receptor beta chains below were found in one sample sequenced in a study of blood T cell repertoires in COVID-19. The data were produced by immunoSEQ multiplex PCR, yet TCRdb's version contains in-frame clones alone and is incomplete. The profile shows under 350,000 clones, roughly 85% of them singletons. Source material: PBMCs or T cells enriched from blood (not recorded which). Source of these receptors: a woman in her thirties or forties with acute COVID-19.

V gene TRBV29-1 combines with J gene TRBJ2-3; no clear D gene. The CDR3 covers 12 residues. Germline values: CDR1 SQVTM, CDR2 ANQGSEA. V lost 0 bases and J 5 bases, leaving 6 bases between the germline ends. The CDR3 loop is CSVEDLIDTQYF. The CDR3 bases are TGCAGCGTTGAAGATCTTATAGATACGCAGTATTTT.

The rearrangement joins TRBV14 to TRBJ1-1; D is uncertain. Trimming stripped 1 base from V and 0 bases from J, with 9 bases between. This CDR3 is built from 15 residues. Germline V gives CDR1 SGHDN, CDR2 FVKESK. CDR3 residues: CASSQGANLNTEAFF. DNA of the CDR3: TGTGCCAGCAGCCAAGGGGCAAATTTGAACACTGAAGCTTTCTTT.

The gene calls are TRBV7-8 and TRBJ2-3, with D perhaps matching TRBD1 (5 bases). CDR3 size: 15 residues. Germline assignment: CDR1 SGHVS and CDR2 FQNEAQ. Trimming shortened V by 1 base and J by 2 bases, and 10 bases separated the two germline ends. CDR3 sequence reads: CASSLGGRDTDTQYF. As DNA, the CDR3 is TGTGCCAGCAGCTTAGGGGGCAGGGACACAGATACGCAGTATTTT.

V gene TRBV4-1 combines with J gene TRBJ2-3, with 14 bases lining up with TRBD2. CDR1 is MGHRA, CDR2 YSYEKL, per germline. The CDR3 sequence is 15 residues long. Trimming at V came to 8 bases and at J to 4 bases, leaving 5 bases not matched to a gene. DNA of the CDR3: TGCGCCAGCGCGACTAGCGGGGGGGCATCAGATACGCAGTATTTT. Translating it yields CASATSGGASDTQYF.

The rearrangement joins TRBV6-2 or TRBV6-3 to TRBJ1-1; TRBD1 matches 7 bases. This CDR3 contains 14 residues. V lost 6 bases, J lost 1 base, and 5 bases stayed unmatched. Germline V lookup: CDR1 MNHEY, CDR2 SVGEGT. CDR3 bases: TGTGCCAGCAGCCGAGGGACAGCGAACACTGAAGCTTTCTTT. Protein: CASSRGTANTEAFF.

The V and J genes are TRBV12-3 or TRBV12-4 and TRBJ2-3; D unclear. The CDR3 spans 12 residues. V gave up 5 bases and J gave up 5 bases, with 8 bases separating them. CDR3 in amino acids: CASSPTRDTQYF. DNA of the CDR3: TGTGCCAGCAGTCCAACCAGAGATACGCAGTATTTT.

V is TRBV19 and J is TRBJ2-1, with TRBD2 identical over 10 bases. Germline V gene data show CDR1 as LNHDA and CDR2 as SQIVND (reference sequence). CDR3 length equals 20 residues. J lost 1 base, V lost 1 base, and 13 bases had no gene match. DNA for the CDR3: TGTGCCAGTAGTATAGGGGTTAGCGGGAGGTCTAACAGTTCCTACAATGAGCAGTTCTTC. Its protein product is CASSIGVSGRSNSSYNEQFF.

The chain links TRBV9 to TRBJ2-1; a weak D match, TRBD2 (6 bases). V was cut by 2 bases and J by 5 bases, with 17 bases left in between. This CDR3 region has 16 residues. CDR1 SGDLS and CDR2 YYNGEE come from the germline V gene. The CDR3 loop is CASSVYEAGPNNEQFF. The DNA for the CDR3 is TGTGCCAGCAGCGTTTATGAGGCGGGGCCCAACAATGAGCAGTTCTTC. The variable domain in full, with the rest retrieved from reference TRBV9 and TRBJ2-1, is DSGVTQTPKHLITATGQRVTLRCSPRSGDLSVYWYQQSLDQGLQFLIQYYNGEERAKGNILERFSAQQFPDLHSELNLSSLELGDSALYFCASSVYEAGPNNEQFFGPGTRLTVL.

CDR3: CASSLFGTILNSPLHF. The CDR3 coding sequence is TGTGCCAGCAGCTTATTCGGGACTATTCTTAATTCACCCCTCCACTTT. This chain joins TRBV7-3 and TRBJ1-6; D is possibly TRBD1 (5 bases). V was trimmed by 2 bases and J by 6 bases, leaving 14 bases between them. Germline V gene sequence: CDR1 SGHTA, CDR2 FQGTGA. This CDR3 is 16 amino acids long. The whole variable domain, remainder taken from reference TRBV7-3 and TRBJ1-6, is GAGVSQTPSNKVTEKGKYVELRCDPISGHTALYWYRQSLGQGPEFLIYFQGTGAADDSGLPNDRFFAVRPEGSVSTLKIQRTERGDSAVYLCASSLFGTILNSPLHFGNGTRLTVT.

This chain uses TRBV19 with TRBJ2-3; D gene ambiguous. In germline, CDR1 is LNHDA, CDR2 SQIVND (reference sequence). The CDR3 totals 12 residues. V lost 8 bases and J lost 4, with 10 bases in between. CDR3 region: CASLGAADTQYF. The CDR3, as DNA: TGTGCCAGTCTCGGTGCCGCAGATACGCAGTATTTT. Based on the CDR3 plus reference TRBV19 and TRBJ2-3, the full variable domain is DGGITQSPKYLFRKEGQNVTLSCEQNLNHDAMYWYRQDPGQGLRLIYYSQIVNDFQKGDIAEGYSVSREKKESFPLTVTSAQKNPTAFYLCASLGAADTQYFGPGTRLTVL.